This record concerns one TCR beta chain sequence. The data were obtained in a study of blood T cell repertoires in COVID-19. Study-level background: Samples taken during acute and convalescent COVID-19 were collected in the United States, Italy and Spain. Sample material is recorded as cDNA or gDNA derived from T cells, B-cell-depleted T cells, or PBMCs.

Per the authors' pipeline: The assay estimated nucleated cells by amplifying reference gene primers. Sequencing used immunoSEQ multiplex PCR; TCRdb keeps in-frame clones, though not all of them. Clone size and V and J calls were adopted from that table, with D and trimming inferred from the DNA. The sample gives 300,000 to 400,000 clones, approximately 87% of which show up once; approximately 7.8% is in the top ten. Germline CDR1 reads KGHSH; CDR2 reads LQKENI. The CDR3 runs 16 residues. The V and J ends lost 3 bases and 1 base, in that order; junction bases with no gene match: 2. The TCR was taken from a woman between 50 and 59 years old who had recovered from COVID-19. The sequencing input was peripheral blood. The chain carries TRBV18 and TRBJ2-6; 8 bases agree with TRBD1. The CDR3 loop is CASSPTGGSGANVLTF. CDR3 DNA sequence: TGTGCCAGCTCACCTACAGGGGGATCTGGGGCCAACGTCCTGACTTTC.